This TCR beta chain was obtained from a study of blood T cell repertoires in COVID-19. This clone has just a few counts. The CDR3 spans 15 residues. CDR1 and CDR2 from the germline V gene are SGHKS and YYEKEE (reference sequence). V was cut by 2 bases and J by 5 bases, with 17 bases left in between. The protocol was immunoSEQ multiplex PCR, while the TCRdb copy is restricted to in-frame clones and leaves out a portion. The sample consists of 70,000 or so clones, approximately 73% of them appearing once. The sequenced material came from peripheral blood. The TCR sequence derives from a man in his sixties with COVID-19, enrolled during active disease. V gene TRBV5-5 combines with J gene TRBJ2-7; D possibly corresponds to TRBD1 (5 bases). This CDR3 is CASSFGPVIQDEQYF. The DNA for the CDR3 is TGTGCCAGCAGCTTCGGTCCCGTGATACAGGACGAGCAGTACTTC.